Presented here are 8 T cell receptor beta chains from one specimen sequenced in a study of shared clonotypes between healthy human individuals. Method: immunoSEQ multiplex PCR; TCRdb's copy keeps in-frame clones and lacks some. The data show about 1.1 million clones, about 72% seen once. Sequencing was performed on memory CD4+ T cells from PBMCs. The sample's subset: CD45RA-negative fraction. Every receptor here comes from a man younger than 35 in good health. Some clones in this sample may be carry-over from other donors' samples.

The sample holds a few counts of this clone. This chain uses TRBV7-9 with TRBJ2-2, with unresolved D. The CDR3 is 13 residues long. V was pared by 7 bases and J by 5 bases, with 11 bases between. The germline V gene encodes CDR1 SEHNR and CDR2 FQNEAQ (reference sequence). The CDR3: CASKRETTGELFF. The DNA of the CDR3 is TGTGCCAGCAAAAGGGAAACTACCGGGGAGCTGTTTTTT.

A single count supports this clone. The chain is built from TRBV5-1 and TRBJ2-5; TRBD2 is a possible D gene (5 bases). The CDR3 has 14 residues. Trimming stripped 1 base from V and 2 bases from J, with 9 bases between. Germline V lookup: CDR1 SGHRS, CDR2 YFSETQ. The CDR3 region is CASSLQAVQETQYF. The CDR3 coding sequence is TGCGCCAGCAGCTTGCAAGCGGTACAAGAGACCCAGTACTTC.

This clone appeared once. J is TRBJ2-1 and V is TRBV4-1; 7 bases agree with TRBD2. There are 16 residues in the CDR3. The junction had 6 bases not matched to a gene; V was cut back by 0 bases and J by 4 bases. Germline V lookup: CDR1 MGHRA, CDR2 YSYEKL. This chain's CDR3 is CASSQERGSLYNEQFF. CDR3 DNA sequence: TGCGCCAGCAGCCAAGAGCGCGGGAGTCTTTACAATGAGCAGTTCTTC.

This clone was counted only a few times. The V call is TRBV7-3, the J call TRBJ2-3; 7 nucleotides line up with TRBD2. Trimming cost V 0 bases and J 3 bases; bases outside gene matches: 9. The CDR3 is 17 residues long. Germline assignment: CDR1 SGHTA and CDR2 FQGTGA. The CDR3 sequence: CASSLTQREGETDTQYF. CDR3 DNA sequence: TGTGCCAGCAGCTTAACGCAGAGGGAGGGCGAAACAGATACGCAGTATTTT.

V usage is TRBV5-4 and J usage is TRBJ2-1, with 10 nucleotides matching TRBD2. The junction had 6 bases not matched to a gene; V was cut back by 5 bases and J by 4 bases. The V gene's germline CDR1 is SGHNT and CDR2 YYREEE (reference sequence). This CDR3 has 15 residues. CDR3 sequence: CASSRTSGIYNEQFF. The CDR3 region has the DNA TGTGCCAGCAGTAGGACTAGCGGTATATACAATGAGCAGTTCTTC.

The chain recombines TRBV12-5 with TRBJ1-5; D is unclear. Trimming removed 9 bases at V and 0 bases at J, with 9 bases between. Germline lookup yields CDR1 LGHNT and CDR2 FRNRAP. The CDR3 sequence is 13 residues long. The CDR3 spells CASGTDSNQPQHF. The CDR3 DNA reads TGTGCTAGCGGCACTGATAGCAATCAGCCCCAGCATTTT. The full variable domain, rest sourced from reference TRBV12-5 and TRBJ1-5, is DARVTQTPRHKVTEMGQEVTMRCQPILGHNTVFWYRQTMMQGLELLAYFRNRAPLDDSGMPKDRFSAEMPDATLATLKIQPSEPRDSAVYFCASGTDSNQPQHFGDGTRLSIL.

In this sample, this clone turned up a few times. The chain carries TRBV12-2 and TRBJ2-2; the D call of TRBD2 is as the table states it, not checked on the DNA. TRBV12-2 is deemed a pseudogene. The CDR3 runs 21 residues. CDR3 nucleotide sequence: TGTGCAAGTCGCTTATCGCCAACCGATTCGACCGGGACTAGCCGTACCGGGGAGCTGTTTTTT. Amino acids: CASRLSPTDSTGTSRTGELFF.

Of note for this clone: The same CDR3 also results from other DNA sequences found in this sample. CDR3: CASSLLAGAETQYF. The CDR3 DNA reads as TGTGCCAGCAGCTTACTAGCGGGAGCGGAGACCCAGTACTTC. This rearrangement joins TRBV7-3 to TRBJ2-5; 10 nucleotides match TRBD2. Looked up from germline, CDR1 is SGHTA and CDR2 is FQGTGA. V gave up 2 bases and J gave up 5 bases; unmatched junction bases: 2. The CDR3 extends over 14 amino acids.